This T cell receptor (beta chain) stems from a study of blood T cell repertoires in COVID-19. Overall study: Material from acute and convalescent COVID-19 was sourced from the United States, Italy and Spain. In each case, the material was cDNA or gDNA derived from T cells, B-cell-depleted T cells, or PBMCs.

CDR3 size: 13 residues. Germline V gene data show CDR1 as GTSNPN and CDR2 as SVGIG (reference sequence). V shed 2 bases and J shed 2 bases, with 8 bases lying between them. Per the original data handling: Nucleated cell number was recorded as an estimate derived from reference gene primer amplification. Sequenced by immunoSEQ multiplex PCR; TCRdb stores in-frame clones only, minus some. V and J calls and clone size come straight from that table; D and trimming were deduced from the DNA. The sample contains 50,000 to 65,000 clones, roughly 92% of which appear only once. Sequenced input: peripheral blood. The V gene is TRBV30, the J gene TRBJ2-3, with D unclear. The source is a human donor in a cohort sampled during active COVID-19. The CDR3: CAWSSFPTDTQYF. The CDR3, as DNA: TGTGCCTGGAGTAGCTTCCCCACAGATACGCAGTATTTT.